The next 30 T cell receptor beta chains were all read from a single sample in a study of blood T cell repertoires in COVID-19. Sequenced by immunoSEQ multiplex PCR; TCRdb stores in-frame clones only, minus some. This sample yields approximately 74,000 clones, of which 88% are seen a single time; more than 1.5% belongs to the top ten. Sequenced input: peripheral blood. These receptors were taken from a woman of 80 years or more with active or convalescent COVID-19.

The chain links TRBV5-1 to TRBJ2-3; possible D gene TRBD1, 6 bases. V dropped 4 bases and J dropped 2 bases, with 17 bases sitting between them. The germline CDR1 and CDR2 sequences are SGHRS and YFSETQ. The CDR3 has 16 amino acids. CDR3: CASSAQGTDATDTQYF. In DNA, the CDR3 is TGCGCCAGCAGCGCACAGGGTACGGACGCCACAGATACGCAGTATTTT.

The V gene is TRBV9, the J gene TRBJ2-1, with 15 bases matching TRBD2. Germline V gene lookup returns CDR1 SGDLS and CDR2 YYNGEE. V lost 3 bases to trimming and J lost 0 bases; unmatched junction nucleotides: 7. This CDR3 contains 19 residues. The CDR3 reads CASSAGLAGGRSSYNEQFF. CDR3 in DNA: TGTGCCAGCAGCGCCGGACTAGCGGGAGGGCGAAGCTCCTACAATGAGCAGTTCTTC.

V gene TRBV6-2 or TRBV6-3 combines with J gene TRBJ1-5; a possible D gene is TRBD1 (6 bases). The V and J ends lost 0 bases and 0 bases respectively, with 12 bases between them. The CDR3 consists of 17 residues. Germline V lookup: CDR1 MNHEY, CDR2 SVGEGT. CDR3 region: CASSYSSGAYSNQPQHF. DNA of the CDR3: TGTGCCAGCAGTTACTCTTCAGGGGCCTATAGCAATCAGCCCCAGCATTTT.

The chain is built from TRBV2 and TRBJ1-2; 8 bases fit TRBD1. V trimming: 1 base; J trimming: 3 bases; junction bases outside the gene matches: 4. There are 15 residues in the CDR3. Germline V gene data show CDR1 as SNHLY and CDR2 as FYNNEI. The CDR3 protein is CASSEGQGFYYGYTF. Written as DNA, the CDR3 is TGTGCCAGCAGTGAAGGACAGGGGTTCTACTATGGCTACACCTTC. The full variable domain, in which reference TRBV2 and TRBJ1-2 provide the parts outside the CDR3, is EPEVTQTPSHQVTQMGQEVILRCVPISNHLYFYWYRQILGQKVEFLVSFYNNEISEKSEIFDDQFSVERPDGSNFTLKIRSTKLEDSAMYFCASSEGQGFYYGYTFGSGTRLTVV.

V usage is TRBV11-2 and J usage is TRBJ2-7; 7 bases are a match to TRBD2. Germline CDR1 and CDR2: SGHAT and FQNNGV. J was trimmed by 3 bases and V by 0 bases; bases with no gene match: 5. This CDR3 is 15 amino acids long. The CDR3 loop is CASSLDRGDIYEQYF. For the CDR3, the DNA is TGTGCCAGCAGCTTAGATCGGGGGGATATCTACGAGCAGTACTTC.

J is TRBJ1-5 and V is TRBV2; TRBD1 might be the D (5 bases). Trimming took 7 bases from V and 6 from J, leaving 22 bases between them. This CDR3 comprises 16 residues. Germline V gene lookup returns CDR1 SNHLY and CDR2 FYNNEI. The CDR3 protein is CASKLTGRGRGQPQHF. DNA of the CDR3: TGTGCCAGCAAACTAACGGGTAGGGGTCGCGGTCAGCCCCAGCATTTT.

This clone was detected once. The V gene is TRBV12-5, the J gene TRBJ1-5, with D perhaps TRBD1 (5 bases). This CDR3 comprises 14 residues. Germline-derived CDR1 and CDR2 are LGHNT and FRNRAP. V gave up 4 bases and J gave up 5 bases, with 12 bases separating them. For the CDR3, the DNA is TGTGCTAGTGGTTCCGGACAAGGGGATCAGCCCCAGCATTTT. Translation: CASGSGQGDQPQHF. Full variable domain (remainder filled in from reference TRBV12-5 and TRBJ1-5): DARVTQTPRHKVTEMGQEVTMRCQPILGHNTVFWYRQTMMQGLELLAYFRNRAPLDDSGMPKDRFSAEMPDATLATLKIQPSEPRDSAVYFCASGSGQGDQPQHFGDGTRLSIL.

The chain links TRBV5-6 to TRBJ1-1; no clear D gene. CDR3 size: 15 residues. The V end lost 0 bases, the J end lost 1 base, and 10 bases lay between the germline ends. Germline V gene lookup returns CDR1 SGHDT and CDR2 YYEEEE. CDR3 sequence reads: CASSLVSAGNTEAFF. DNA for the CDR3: TGTGCCAGCAGCTTGGTTTCGGCAGGGAACACTGAAGCTTTCTTT.

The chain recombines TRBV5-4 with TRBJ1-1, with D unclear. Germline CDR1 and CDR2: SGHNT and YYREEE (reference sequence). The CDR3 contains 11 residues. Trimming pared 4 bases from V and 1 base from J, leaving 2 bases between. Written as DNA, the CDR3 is TGTGCCAGCAGCCAGAACACTGAAGCTTTCTTT. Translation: CASSQNTEAFF.

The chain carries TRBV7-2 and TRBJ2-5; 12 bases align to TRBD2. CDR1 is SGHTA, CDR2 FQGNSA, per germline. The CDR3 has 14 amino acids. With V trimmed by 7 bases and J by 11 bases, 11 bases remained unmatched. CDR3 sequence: CASTTSGGPSVQYF. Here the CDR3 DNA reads TGTGCCAGCACGACTAGCGGGGGCCCCTCGGTGCAGTACTTC.

In DNA, the CDR3 is TGTGCCAGCAGCCAAGGCAGAACTAGCAGCGCTAGCACAGATACGCAGTATTTT. Protein: CASSQGRTSSASTDTQYF. This rearrangement joins TRBV14 to TRBJ2-3; a possible D gene is TRBD2 (6 bases). CDR1 SGHDN and CDR2 FVKESK come from the germline V gene. With 1 base removed from V and 0 bases from J, the gap between germline ends came to 17 bases. This CDR3 is 18 amino acids long.

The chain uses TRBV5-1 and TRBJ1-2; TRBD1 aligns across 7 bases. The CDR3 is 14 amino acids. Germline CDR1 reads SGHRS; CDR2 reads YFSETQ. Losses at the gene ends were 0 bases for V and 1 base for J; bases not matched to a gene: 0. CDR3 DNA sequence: TGCGCCAGCAGCTTGGACAGGGGTAACTATGGCTACACCTTC. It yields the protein CASSLDRGNYGYTF.

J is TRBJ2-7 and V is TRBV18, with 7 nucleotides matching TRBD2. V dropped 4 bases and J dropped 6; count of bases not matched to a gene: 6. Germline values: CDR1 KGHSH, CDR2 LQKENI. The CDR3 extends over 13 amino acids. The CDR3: CASSLSGRAEQYF. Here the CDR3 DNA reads TGTGCCAGCTCACTCTCTGGGAGGGCCGAGCAGTACTTC. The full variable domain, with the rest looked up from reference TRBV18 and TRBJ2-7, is NAGVMQNPRHLVRRRGQEARLRCSPMKGHSHVYWYRQLPEEGLKFMVYLQKENIIDESGMPKERFSAEFPKEGPSILRIQQVVRGDSAAYFCASSLSGRAEQYFGPGTRLTVT.

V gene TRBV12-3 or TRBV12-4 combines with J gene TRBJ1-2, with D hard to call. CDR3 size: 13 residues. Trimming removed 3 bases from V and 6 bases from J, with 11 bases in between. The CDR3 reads CASSLAGGDGYTF. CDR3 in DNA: TGTGCCAGCAGTTTGGCAGGCGGGGATGGCTACACCTTC.

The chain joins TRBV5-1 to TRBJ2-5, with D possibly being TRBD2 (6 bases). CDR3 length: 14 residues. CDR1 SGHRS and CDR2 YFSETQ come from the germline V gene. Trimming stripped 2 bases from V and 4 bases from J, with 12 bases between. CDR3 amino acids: CASSFSGVTETQYF. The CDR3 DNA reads TGCGCCAGCAGCTTTTCGGGGGTAACAGAGACCCAGTACTTC. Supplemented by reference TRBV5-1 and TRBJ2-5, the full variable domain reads KAGVTQTPRYLIKTRGQQVTLSCSPISGHRSVSWYQQTPGQGLQFLFEYFSETQRNKGNFPGRFSGRQFSNSRSEMNVSTLELGDSALYLCASSFSGVTETQYFGPGTRLLVL.

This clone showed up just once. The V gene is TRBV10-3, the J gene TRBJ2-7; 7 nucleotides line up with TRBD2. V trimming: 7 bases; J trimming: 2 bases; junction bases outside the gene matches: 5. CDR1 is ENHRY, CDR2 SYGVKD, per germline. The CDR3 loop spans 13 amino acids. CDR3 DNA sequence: TGTGCCATCATGGGGACTACCCCCTACGAGCAGTACTTC. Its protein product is CAIMGTTPYEQYF.

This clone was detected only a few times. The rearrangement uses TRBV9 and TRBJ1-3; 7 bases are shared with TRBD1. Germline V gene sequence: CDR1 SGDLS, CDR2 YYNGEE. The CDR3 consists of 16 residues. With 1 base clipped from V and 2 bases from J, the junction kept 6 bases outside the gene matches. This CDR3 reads CASSVSSQGAGNTIYF. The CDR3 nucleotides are TGTGCCAGCAGCGTATCCTCTCAGGGGGCTGGAAACACCATATATTTT.

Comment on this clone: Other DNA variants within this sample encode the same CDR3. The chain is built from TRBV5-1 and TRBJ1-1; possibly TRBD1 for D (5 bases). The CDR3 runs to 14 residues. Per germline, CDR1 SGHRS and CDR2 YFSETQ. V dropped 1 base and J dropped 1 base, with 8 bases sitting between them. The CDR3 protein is CASSLQGGNTEAFF. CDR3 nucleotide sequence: TGCGCCAGCAGCTTGCAGGGAGGGAACACTGAAGCTTTCTTT. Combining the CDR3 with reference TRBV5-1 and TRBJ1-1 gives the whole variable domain KAGVTQTPRYLIKTRGQQVTLSCSPISGHRSVSWYQQTPGQGLQFLFEYFSETQRNKGNFPGRFSGRQFSNSRSEMNVSTLELGDSALYLCASSLQGGNTEAFFGQGTRLTVV.

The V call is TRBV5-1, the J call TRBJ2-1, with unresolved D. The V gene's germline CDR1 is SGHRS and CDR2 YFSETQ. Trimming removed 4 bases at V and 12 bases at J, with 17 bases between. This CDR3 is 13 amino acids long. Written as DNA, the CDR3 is TGCGCCAGCAGCCTCAACCTGCCCGCGGTGCAGTTCTTC. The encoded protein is CASSLNLPAVQFF.

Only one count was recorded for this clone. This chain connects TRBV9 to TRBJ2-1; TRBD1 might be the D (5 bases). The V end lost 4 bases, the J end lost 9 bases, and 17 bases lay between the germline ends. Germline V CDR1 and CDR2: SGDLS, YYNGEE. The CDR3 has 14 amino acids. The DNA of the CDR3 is TGTGCCAGCAGCCCCATCCTGTCCGACAGTGAGCAGTTCTTC. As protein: CASSPILSDSEQFF.

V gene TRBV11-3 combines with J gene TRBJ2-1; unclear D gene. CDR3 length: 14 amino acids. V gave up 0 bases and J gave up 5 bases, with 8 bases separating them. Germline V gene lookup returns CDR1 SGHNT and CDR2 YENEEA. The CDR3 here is CASSLEGAHNEQFF. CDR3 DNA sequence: TGTGCCAGCAGCTTAGAAGGAGCCCACAATGAGCAGTTCTTC. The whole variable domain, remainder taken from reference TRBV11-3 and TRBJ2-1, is EAGVVQSPRYKIIEKKQPVAFWCNPISGHNTLYWYLQNLGQGPELLIRYENEEAVDDSQLPKDRFSAERLKGVDSTLKIQPAELGDSAVYLCASSLEGAHNEQFFGPGTRLTVL.

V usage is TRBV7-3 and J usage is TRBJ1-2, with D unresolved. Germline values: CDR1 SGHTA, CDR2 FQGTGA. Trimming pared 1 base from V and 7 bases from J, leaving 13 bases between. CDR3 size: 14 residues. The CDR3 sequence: CASSLMSSEGGYTF. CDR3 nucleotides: TGTGCCAGCAGCTTAATGAGTTCGGAGGGTGGCTACACCTTC. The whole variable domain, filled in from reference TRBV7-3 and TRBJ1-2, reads GAGVSQTPSNKVTEKGKYVELRCDPISGHTALYWYRQSLGQGPEFLIYFQGTGAADDSGLPNDRFFAVRPEGSVSTLKIQRTERGDSAVYLCASSLMSSEGGYTFGSGTRLTVV.

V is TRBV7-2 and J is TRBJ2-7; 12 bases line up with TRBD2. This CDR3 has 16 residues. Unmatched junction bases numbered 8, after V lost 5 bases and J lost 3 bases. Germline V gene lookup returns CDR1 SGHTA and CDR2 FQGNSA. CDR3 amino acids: CASSPRGTSGFYEQYF. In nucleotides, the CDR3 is TGTGCCAGCAGCCCCCGAGGGACTAGCGGGTTCTACGAGCAGTACTTC.

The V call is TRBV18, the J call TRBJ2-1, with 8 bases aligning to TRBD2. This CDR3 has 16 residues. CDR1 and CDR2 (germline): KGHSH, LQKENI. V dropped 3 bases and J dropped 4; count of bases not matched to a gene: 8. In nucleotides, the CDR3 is TGTGCCAGCTCACCTTTTTTGCGGGGGGCATACAATGAGCAGTTCTTC. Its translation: CASSPFLRGAYNEQFF.

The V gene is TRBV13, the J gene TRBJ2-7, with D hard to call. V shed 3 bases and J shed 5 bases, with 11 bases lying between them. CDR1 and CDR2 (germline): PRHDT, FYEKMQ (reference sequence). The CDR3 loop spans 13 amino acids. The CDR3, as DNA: TGTGCCAGCAGCTTGAAACTATCCCACGAGCAGTACTTC. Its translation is CASSLKLSHEQYF.

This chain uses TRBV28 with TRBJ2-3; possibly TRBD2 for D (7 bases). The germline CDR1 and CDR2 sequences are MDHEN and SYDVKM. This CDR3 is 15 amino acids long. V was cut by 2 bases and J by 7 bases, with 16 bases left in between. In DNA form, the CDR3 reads TGTGCCAGCAGTTTACCACGAGGGGGGGCTTATACGCAGTATTTT. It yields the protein CASSLPRGGAYTQYF.

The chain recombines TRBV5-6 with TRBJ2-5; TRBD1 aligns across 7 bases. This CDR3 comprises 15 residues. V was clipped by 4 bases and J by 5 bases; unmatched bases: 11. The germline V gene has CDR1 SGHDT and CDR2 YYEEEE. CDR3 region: CASSRRRLGGETQYF. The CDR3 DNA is TGTGCCAGCAGCCGTCGGAGGCTAGGGGGCGAGACCCAGTACTTC.

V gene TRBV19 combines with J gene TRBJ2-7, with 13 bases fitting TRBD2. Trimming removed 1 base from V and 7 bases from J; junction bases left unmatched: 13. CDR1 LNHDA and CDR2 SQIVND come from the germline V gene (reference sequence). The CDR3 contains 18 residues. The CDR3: CASSIARTSGRRVEEQYF. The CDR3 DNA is TGTGCCAGTAGTATAGCGAGGACTAGCGGGAGAAGGGTGGAAGAGCAGTACTTC.

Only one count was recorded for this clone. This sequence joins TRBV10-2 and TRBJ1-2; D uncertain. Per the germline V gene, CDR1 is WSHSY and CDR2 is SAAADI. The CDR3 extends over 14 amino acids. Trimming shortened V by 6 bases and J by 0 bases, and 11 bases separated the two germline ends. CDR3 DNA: TGCGCCAGCAGAGAGGAAGCCCCTAACTATGGCTACACCTTC. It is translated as CASREEAPNYGYTF.

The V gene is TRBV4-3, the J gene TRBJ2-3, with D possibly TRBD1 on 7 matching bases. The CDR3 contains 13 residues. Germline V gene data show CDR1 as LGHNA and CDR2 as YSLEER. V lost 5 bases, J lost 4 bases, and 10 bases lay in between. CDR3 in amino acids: CASSARGADTQYF. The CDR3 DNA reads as TGCGCCAGCAGCGCCAGGGGGGCAGATACGCAGTATTTT.